The present T cell receptor (beta chain) was sequenced within a study of T cell repertoires in cytomegalovirus infection. This CDR3 is built from 16 residues. Trimming left V 4 bases short and J 0 bases short, with 12 bases between. Germline V gene data show CDR1 as LGHNA and CDR2 as YSLEER. TCRdb itself ran the reads through MiXCR, one entry per CDR3 protein. This table holds about 740,000 distinct CDR3 sequences, around 31% found once. Details on this clonotype: The antigen remains undetermined.

The specimen was cultured PBMCs, collected from culture after CMV antigen stimulation. This chain uses TRBV4-3 with TRBJ1-4; possibly TRBD1 for D (5 bases). This sequence originates from a human donor in good health (CMV status not recorded). Some clones in this sample may be carry-over from other donors' samples. The CDR3 sequence is CASSRDKQATNEKLFF. In DNA, the CDR3 is TGCGCCAGCAGCCGCGATAAACAGGCAACTAATGAAAAACTGTTTTTT.